This TCR beta chain appears in the sequencing data of a study of radiation and T cells in renal cell carcinoma. About the study: Nephrectomy followed 15 Gy stereotactic body radiation by 4 weeks.

The study, taken as a whole, reports: In blood, top tumor clones expanded by 2 weeks, shrinking by 4.

Libraries were prepared by immunoSEQ multiplex PCR; TCRdb keeps only in-frame clonotypes and omits some of them. This sample has 120,000 to 150,000 clones, with over 65% found just once. Time point: baseline pretreatment blood. This sample's treatment: 15 Gy SBRT to primary tumor, nephrectomy 4 weeks later. After SBRT, blood was collected at 2 and 4 weeks, plus baseline. The patient's renal cell carcinoma had clear cell pathology. On this clone itself: Its target is not known.

This CDR3 region has 14 residues. V lost 0 bases, J lost 10 bases, and 14 bases lay in between. The germline gives CDR1 SGHTS, CDR2 YDEGEE. The chain couples TRBV5-8 to TRBJ1-5; no clear D. This sequence was found in a woman aged 50 to 60 with renal cell carcinoma. The sample consisted of blood, taken from a patient whose treatment included radiotherapy and nephrectomy. The CDR3 DNA follows: TGTGCCAGCAGCTTGGCCGGGCAGGCCAACCCCCAGCATTTT. It is translated as CASSLAGQANPQHF.